The TCR beta chain under discussion was sequenced for a study of early stage breast cancer tumors (dated by TCRdb to 2016 to 2017). Context from the whole study: Of the roughly 15 invasive breast tumors, about a dozen were found to be estrogen receptor-positive, progesterone receptor-positive and HER2-negative. Eight of the 12 ER+/PR+/HER2- tumors were invasive ductal carcinomas, while the other four were invasive lobular carcinomas. A read coverage of roughly 10-fold per sample was achieved on average. Across all samples, 2 million to 3 million templates representing 1,097,674 unique clonotypes were detected.

Points on this clone: Its recognized antigen is unknown. Per-base quality was not reported, and no clone a single base away is much larger than it.

The CDR3 starts with the cysteine, ends with the phenylalanine, and has 16 residues. This entry keeps only the CDR3 DNA: 48 bases, framed from base 1. The germline V gene sets CDR1 to MNHNS and CDR2 to SASEGT. From V the trimming removes 4 bases and from J it removes 0 bases, while the gene matches leave 3 bases of the junction unaccounted for. Dicing about 19-55 mg of tumor tissue typically gave a DNA yield of more than 3 ug. The study profiled bulk TCR beta-chain repertoires in matched peripheral blood, tumor and adjacent normal breast tissue taken from some 17 patients with early-stage breast cancer. After resection, tumor tissue identified by eye was cut out and put into prechilled RNAlater. Tumor tissue (about 20-55 mg) was diced and then homogenized with a TissueLyser II in RLTplus buffer containing beta-mercaptoethanol and antifoaming agent. The Qiagen AllPrep DNA/RNA Mini kit was used to extract genomic DNA.

Study-level results and caveats: Enriched TCRB sequences shared across patients were found to be mostly commonly generated sequences that were unlikely to play an important role in the tumor microenvironment. Greater similarity was observed between blood and normal breast repertoires than between blood and tumor repertoires, and tumor was distinguished from normal in about 85% of the 16 patients when each tissue was compared with blood. Approximately 2.4-fold higher T cell density and higher clonality were observed in tumors than in adjacent normal breast tissue. Sequencing bulk genomic DNA from unsorted cells could not capture chain pairing or functional markers like CD4, CD8 and FOXP3. Analysis by tumor subtype was prevented by the small cohort size.

Two independent genomic DNA replicates were amplified for each sample, with roughly 0.5 ug used for blood and about 1.5 ug for tumor or normal breast. Following the manufacturer's instructions, the ImmunoSeq Intro kit was used to carry out TCRB sequencing on genomic DNA. The multiplex PCR ran for around 30 cycles using proprietary primers and spike-in control sequences for absolute quantification. Single-end 150-bp reads were used to sequence an 87-bp fragment spanning the CDR3 and the flanking V and J genes. Each lane of an Illumina MiSeq using version 3.0 chemistry carried seven multiplexed samples, with two replicates per sample. In the original analysis: The vendor's proprietary pipeline handled the raw data processing, merging both replicates into a single result for each sample. Clonotypes were defined as productive rearrangements sharing the V-gene family, CDR3 amino acid sequence and J-gene segment. To compute clonality, the normalized Shannon entropy (Pielou evenness) of TCRB abundances was subtracted from 1. To estimate T cell density, the total number of templates was divided by the number of input cells, which was inferred from the amount of DNA input. Recon with default parameters was used to estimate total repertoire diversity and clonality. A clonotype counted as tumor-enriched if its abundance in tumor exceeded 0.1% and was at least 32-fold higher than its abundance in normal breast. Not all clones reach the TCRdb copy of this immuneACCESS table, which keeps in-frame sequences only. Checked studies attribute under half of the gap to unresolved V genes and leave the rest unexplained. The DNA was the basis for D and trimming; V, J and clone size are from that table. The sample has some 30,000 clones on record, 70% to 75% of them singletons. In total, the top ten clones hold around a tenth of the sample.

The sample taken for sequencing was breast tumor tissue. Recombination linked TRBV6-1 to TRBJ2-3, with TRBD2 matching 11 junction bases. This sequence was found in a person aged 25-39 years with breast cancer. The CDR3 protein is CASSARTSGSTDTQYF. The nucleotide sequence reads as follows: TGTGCCAGCAGTGCGAGGACTAGCGGGAGCACAGATACGCAGTATTTT.